This T cell receptor (beta chain) was identified during a study of cytomegalovirus exposure and HLA in healthy donors. General study findings and limits: Across donors, most TCRs were seen rarely, yet some public ones were widespread.

Comment on this clone: The antigen is unknown.

Assay: immunoSEQ multiplex PCR; the TCRdb copy retains only in-frame clones and omits some. This sample has 50,000 to 65,000 clones; roughly 87% occur once, and the top ten carry approximately 15%. From germline, CDR1 is KGHSH and CDR2 LQKENI. The CDR3 loop spans 14 amino acids. Trimming pared 6 bases from V and 1 base from J, leaving 9 bases between. The sequenced material came from PBMCs. The V and J genes are TRBV18 and TRBJ2-2; tentatively, D is TRBD1 (6 bases). This receptor was identified in a young woman in good health and CMV-seronegative. The DNA for the CDR3 is TGTGCCAGCTCGAGACAGGAGAACACCGGGGAGCTGTTTTTT. Amino acid sequence: CASSRQENTGELFF. Combining the CDR3 with reference TRBV18 and TRBJ2-2 gives the whole variable domain NAGVMQNPRHLVRRRGQEARLRCSPMKGHSHVYWYRQLPEEGLKFMVYLQKENIIDESGMPKERFSAEFPKEGPSILRIQQVVRGDSAAYFCASSRQENTGELFFGEGSRLTVL.